This T cell receptor (beta chain) was retrieved from a study of neurological immune-mediated disorders. The study, taken as a whole, reports: In HTLV-1-associated myelopathy, TCR clonal expansion was greatest, and in multiple sclerosis it was least, below healthy controls.

The cDNA was synthesized by means of template-switch 5'RACE, which was carried out with 10-nucleotide random UMIs. From the 5' RACE reads, TCRdb called clonotypes with MiXCR, one entry per CDR3 protein. The sample contains 84,000 or so distinct CDR3 sequences, 10% of which appear only once. A blood bank in Maryland, USA, provided the volunteers who served as healthy controls. In its sample, this clonotype was seen many times. The antigen is not known. Germline CDR1 is MNHEY and CDR2 is SVGAGI. V shed 6 bases, J shed 4 bases, and the junction held 7 bases outside the gene matches. The length of the CDR3 is 14 residues.

The chain links TRBV6-5 to TRBJ1-1, with 8 bases lining up with TRBD1. This clonotype originated in a man in his forties in good health. The sample consisted of PBMCs. This CDR3 is CASSIFRGRTEAFF. For the CDR3, the DNA is TGTGCCAGCAGCATTTTCAGGGGGCGCACTGAAGCTTTCTTT.